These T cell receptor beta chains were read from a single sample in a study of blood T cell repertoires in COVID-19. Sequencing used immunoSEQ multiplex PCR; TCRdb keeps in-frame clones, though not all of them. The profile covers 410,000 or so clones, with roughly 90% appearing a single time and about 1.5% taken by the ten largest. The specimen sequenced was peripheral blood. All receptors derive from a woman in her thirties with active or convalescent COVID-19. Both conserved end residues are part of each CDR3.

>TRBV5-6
CASSLRGANTGELFF
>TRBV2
CASSQNLGSAGETQYF
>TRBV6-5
CASSSGGQRYDIQYF
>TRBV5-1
CASSLLSSGGVTDTQYF
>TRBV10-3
CAISPGQSNQPQHF
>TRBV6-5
CASSSPGAGNTIYF
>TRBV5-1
CASSLSRAGANVLTF
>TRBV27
CASRGLAGITGELFF
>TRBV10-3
CAISGRQDSGNTIYF
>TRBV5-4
CASSLGDSGGTPDTQYF
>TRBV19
CASSIVTRTGDFTGELFF
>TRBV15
CATEYRGGRRNQPQHF
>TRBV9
CASSVAPGTGEGGELFF
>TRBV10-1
CASSEPGLAGLTDTQYF
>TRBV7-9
CASSLAGREQFF
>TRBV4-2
CASSQDMIGVPYEQYF
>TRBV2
CASSVRLSTDTQYF
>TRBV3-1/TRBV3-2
CASSPGQGLLNTEAFF
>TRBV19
CARGGGSGDSGNTIYF
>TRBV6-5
CATTDRQQNYGYTF
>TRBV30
CAWKPERLARKAFF
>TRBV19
CASSISQGNEQYF
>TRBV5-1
CASSLVTGATNEKLFF
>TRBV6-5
CASSYSKMAQPQHF
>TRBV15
CATSREDTVFETQYF
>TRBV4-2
CASSQESGQTTEAFF
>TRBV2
CASRGAQETQYF
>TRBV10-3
CAISESSRGNTEAFF
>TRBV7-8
CASSLALGGGGSPLHF
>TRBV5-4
CASSPGPTGEQPQHF
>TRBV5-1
CASSLGQNNQPQHF
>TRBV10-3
CAISELPPTGAQPQHF
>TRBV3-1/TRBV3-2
CASSQISGGKDTQYF
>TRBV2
CASSERTSGNPYEQYF
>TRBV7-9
CASSLSRDSLYSNQPQHF
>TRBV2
CASHRDLRADTQYF
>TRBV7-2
CASSSSGESYEQYF
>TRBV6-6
CASEGLPGSGNTIYF
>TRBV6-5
CASSGQGGEKLFF
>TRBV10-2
CASSDFGGGPGQQFF
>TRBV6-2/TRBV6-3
CASSYSGAAEKLFF
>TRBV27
CASSFSGTDYSNQPQHF
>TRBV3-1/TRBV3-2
CASSHRRDPTYEQYF
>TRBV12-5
CASGLSWVEGRDTIYF
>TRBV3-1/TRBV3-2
CASSQLTGGEGNTIYF
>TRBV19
CASSIGQNNSPLHF
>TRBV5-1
CASSSQGSTDTQYF
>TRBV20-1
CSASRTGDEKLFF
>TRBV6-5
CATQKGSPRYTF
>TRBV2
CASSVGWGDQPQHF
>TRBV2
CASRRQGGSPLHF
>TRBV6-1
CASSEGTGGLKPQHF
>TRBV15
CATSRAPGRDTEAFF
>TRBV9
CASSPGREMEETQYF